These 18 T cell receptor beta chains were all obtained from the same sample, sequenced in a study of blood T cell repertoires in COVID-19. Repertoires were generated with immunoSEQ multiplex PCR, while TCRdb's copy carries only in-frame clones and drops some. Found here are about 100,000 clones, around nine tenths of them singletons; the top ten hold about 4.6%. The sequencing sample was made of peripheral blood. These receptors were collected from a human donor in a cohort sampled during active COVID-19.

The rearrangement joins TRBV7-2 to TRBJ2-1; 8 bases match TRBD2. The CDR3 has 16 amino acids. V dropped 1 base and J dropped 8; count of bases not matched to a gene: 10. Germline lookup yields CDR1 SGHTA and CDR2 FQGNSA. The CDR3 DNA sequence: TGTGCCAGCAGCTTAGTGGGTAGCGGGAACCCACATGAGCAGTTCTTC. It is translated as CASSLVGSGNPHEQFF. Based on the CDR3 plus reference TRBV7-2 and TRBJ2-1, the full variable domain is GAGVSQSPSNKVTEKGKDVELRCDPISGHTALYWYRQSLGQGLEFLIYFQGNSAPDKSGLPSDRFSAERTGGSVSTLTIQRTQQEDSAVYLCASSLVGSGNPHEQFFGPGTRLTVL.

The V and J genes are TRBV3-1 (or the pseudogene TRBV3-2) and TRBJ2-1, with 10 positions matching TRBD2. The length of the CDR3 is 16 residues. Germline loops: CDR1 LGHDT, CDR2 YNNKEL (reference sequence). V shed 1 base and J 7 bases; nucleotides not matched to a gene: 7. The CDR3: CASSQVLAGEWNEQFF. CDR3 DNA sequence: TGTGCCAGCAGCCAAGTTCTAGCGGGAGAGTGGAATGAGCAGTTCTTC.

This clone was seen only once. This sequence joins TRBV28 and TRBJ2-7, with D tentatively TRBD1 (5 bases). Per germline, CDR1 MDHEN and CDR2 SYDVKM. V lost 5 bases and J 3 bases, leaving 14 bases between the germline ends. CDR3 length: 14 residues. CDR3 sequence (DNA): TGTGCCAGCAGTGGAGACAGTGTAAACTACGAGCAGTACTTC. This encodes CASSGDSVNYEQYF.

The chain has TRBV4-1 and TRBJ1-4; no clear D. CDR1 and CDR2 (germline): MGHRA, YSYEKL. V lost 3 bases and J 7 bases, leaving 12 bases between the germline ends. The CDR3 has 14 residues. The DNA of the CDR3 is TGCGCCAGCAGCCAGGGGAGGCCGGGTGAAAAACTGTTTTTT. This codes for CASSQGRPGEKLFF.

For this clone: The DNA is left out, because the CDR3 cannot be placed on it with certainty; the CDR3 is given as TCRdb lists it. J is TRBJ2-3 and V is TRBV12-3 or TRBV12-4; TRBD2 reflects the table's D call only, with no check against the DNA. Counting both end residues, the CDR3 totals 13 amino acids. CDR3 protein: CASTPFGSGSPYF.

The chain uses TRBV23-1 and TRBJ1-2; the match to TRBD1 covers 8 bases. TRBV23-1 counts as an open reading frame of uncertain function. The V and J ends lost 0 bases and 3 bases, in that order; junction bases with no gene match: 3. This CDR3 has 15 amino acids. In DNA form, the CDR3 reads TGCGCCAGCAGTCAATCGGCGGACAGGGACTATGGCTACACCTTC. Its translation is CASSQSADRDYGYTF.

Concerning this clone itself: The junction differs from germline at one of its ends, possibly a read error. The J gene is TRBJ1-3, the V gene TRBV12-3 or TRBV12-4; D gene uncertain. The CDR3 spans 13 residues. CDR3 region: CASLPLRSFGAEF. In nucleotides, the CDR3 is TGTGCCAGCTTACCTCTTCGGAGCTTTGGAGCTGAATTT.

The V call is TRBV28, the J call TRBJ2-5; perhaps TRBD2 as D (5 bases). The ends were cut back, 8 bases at V and 1 base at J, with 5 bases in the middle. Germline assignment: CDR1 MDHEN and CDR2 SYDVKM. This CDR3 has 11 amino acids. The CDR3 region has the DNA TGTGCCAGCGGGAGCCAAGAGACCCAGTACTTC. This translates into CASGSQETQYF.

V gene TRBV7-6 combines with J gene TRBJ2-5; 8 nucleotides match TRBD1. This CDR3 contains 15 residues. V dropped 5 bases and J dropped 1; count of bases not matched to a gene: 6. In germline, CDR1 is SGHVS, CDR2 FNYEAQ. CDR3: CASSPRTGLQETQYF. Written as DNA, the CDR3 is TGTGCCAGCAGCCCAAGGACAGGGCTCCAAGAGACCCAGTACTTC.

The chain uses TRBV4-1 and TRBJ1-1; TRBD1 might be the D (5 bases). This CDR3 has 13 residues. The V and J ends lost 1 base and 6 bases respectively, with 9 bases between them. Germline V gives CDR1 MGHRA, CDR2 YSYEKL. The CDR3 loop reads CASSQGRQSEAFF. CDR3 in DNA: TGCGCCAGCAGCCAAGGTCGACAGTCTGAAGCTTTCTTT.

The chain joins TRBV20-1 to TRBJ1-5; D is perhaps TRBD1 (5 bases). The V gene's germline CDR1 is DFQATT and CDR2 SNEGSKA (reference sequence). Between the trimmed V and J ends, which lost 3 bases and 5 bases, there was a span of 11 bases. The CDR3 is 13 amino acids. CDR3 in DNA: TGCAGTGCTAGTATGGGGGGATATCAGCCCCAGCATTTT. It is translated as CSASMGGYQPQHF.

The chain employs TRBV6-2 or TRBV6-3 and TRBJ2-3; 12 bases map to TRBD2. After removal of 2 bases from V and 4 bases from J, the junction contained 10 bases not matched to a gene. The CDR3 is made up of 18 amino acids. The germline gives CDR1 MNHEY, CDR2 SVGEGT. The CDR3 DNA is TGTGCCAGCAGTTACGGGTATGCCCTAGCGGGAGGGCCAGATACGCAGTATTTT. Protein product: CASSYGYALAGGPDTQYF.

The CDR3 nucleotides read TGTGCCACCACGGGCAGGGGCGCGAACACTGAAGCTTTCTTT. Its protein product is CATTGRGANTEAFF. The chain links TRBV14 to TRBJ1-1; D might be TRBD1 (6 bases). The CDR3 loop spans 14 amino acids. With 10 bases removed from V and 1 base from J, the gap between germline ends came to 16 bases. Germline-derived CDR1 and CDR2 are SGHDN and FVKESK.

The rearrangement links TRBV29-1 to TRBJ1-6, with a weak D call TRBD1 (6 bases). The ends were cut back, 7 bases at V and 8 bases at J, with 15 bases in the middle. The CDR3 length is 13 residues. Germline-derived CDR1 and CDR2 are SQVTM and ANQGSEA. The CDR3 region has the DNA TGCAGCGCACAGGGTCGGCCCGATTCACCCCTCCACTTT. It codes for CSAQGRPDSPLHF.

The rearrangement uses TRBV11-1 and TRBJ1-1; 8 positions agree with TRBD1. The CDR3 runs to 14 residues. Losses at the gene ends were 5 bases for V and 5 bases for J; bases not matched to a gene: 7. The germline CDR1 and CDR2 sequences are SGHAT and FQDESV (reference sequence). CDR3 bases: TGTGCCAGCAGCCCCGGACAGGGAAGGACTGAAGCTTTCTTT. Amino acid sequence: CASSPGQGRTEAFF.

This rearrangement joins TRBV7-2 to TRBJ2-7, with 9 positions matching TRBD1. Germline V lookup: CDR1 SGHTA, CDR2 FQGNSA. This CDR3 has 14 residues. V lost 5 bases to trimming and J lost 3 bases; unmatched junction nucleotides: 5. The CDR3 sequence: CASSPATGGYEQYF. The CDR3 DNA follows: TGTGCCAGCAGCCCGGCGACAGGGGGCTACGAGCAGTACTTC.

The genes are TRBV19 and TRBJ2-3, with 11 positions matching TRBD1. The germline V gene encodes CDR1 LNHDA and CDR2 SQIVND (reference sequence). After removal of 3 bases from V and 2 bases from J, the junction contained 7 bases not matched to a gene. The CDR3 is 17 amino acids. In DNA, the CDR3 is TGTGCCAGTAGTATTACCGGACAGGGGGCTGTCACAGATACGCAGTATTTT. It translates to CASSITGQGAVTDTQYF.

In this sample, this clone turned up a few times. The junction shows a germline mismatch at one end, possibly a read error. The chain links TRBV7-7 to TRBJ2-1, with 8 bases identical to TRBD1. CDR1 and CDR2 from the germline V gene are SSHAT and FNYEAQ (reference sequence). This CDR3 has 17 amino acids. CDR3 nucleotide sequence: TGTGCTAGCAGCTTAAGAATCCCCGGACAGGGCCGGAATGAGCAGTTCTTC. Protein sequence: CASSLRIPGQGRNEQFF.